The T cell receptor beta chain described here comes from a study of blood T cell repertoires in COVID-19. On the study more broadly: The United States, Italy and Spain were the sources of the acute and convalescent COVID-19 samples. PBMCs, B-cell-depleted T cells, or T cells were the source of the cDNA or gDNA that made up the material.

The authors' processing: Quantification of nucleated cells was approximated via reference gene primer amplification. Libraries were prepared by immunoSEQ multiplex PCR; TCRdb keeps only in-frame clonotypes and omits some of them. V and J calls and clone size come straight from that table; D and trimming were deduced from the DNA. Of hundreds of thousands of clones in the sample, 89% are singletons; the top ten hold roughly an eighth. CDR1 and CDR2 from the germline V gene are SGHTA and FQGNSA. The CDR3 extends over 14 amino acids. The trim removed 4 bases at V and 8 bases at J, leaving 7 bases unmatched.

The sequence was obtained from a woman aged 60-75 years with acute or convalescent COVID-19. The chain has TRBV7-2 and TRBJ1-2; the match to TRBD1 covers 10 bases. Sequenced material: peripheral blood. This CDR3 reads CASSSPDRGRGYTF. Here the CDR3 DNA reads TGTGCCAGCAGCTCTCCAGACAGGGGGCGAGGCTACACCTTC.